This T cell receptor (beta chain) is drawn from a study of T cells after yellow fever vaccination. The study, taken as a whole, reports: The study re-detected most primary-vaccination clones after the booster (around 96% CD4, almost 90% CD8).

Production of TCR cDNA was by 5'RACE template switching, which also added a universal primer site and UMIs. TCRdb used MiXCR to reprocess the 5' RACE reads, holding one entry per CDR3 protein. Seen here are 250,000 to 300,000 distinct CDR3 sequences, 10% to 15% observed once, and the top ten hold 0.4% to 0.55%. With regard to this clonotype: Its antigen is unidentified. One end of the junction is discordant with germline, which a read error may explain.

This CDR3 contains 13 residues. Germline lookup yields CDR1 SGHKS and CDR2 YYEKEE (reference sequence). The source of this sequence is a young man who received the YFV17D yellow fever vaccine. This specimen was CD4+ T cells sorted from PBMCs, taken 45 days after the yellow fever booster vaccination. The V gene is TRBV5-5, the J gene TRBJ2-3; D is unclear. The CDR3 DNA is TGTGCCAGGAGCTCCAGACTCGGTGCTACGCAGTATTTT. Translating it yields CARSSRLGATQYF.